This T cell receptor beta chain was profiled in a study of blood T cell repertoires in COVID-19. Libraries were prepared by immunoSEQ multiplex PCR; TCRdb keeps only in-frame clonotypes and omits some of them. The table records roughly 140,000 clones, roughly 85% of them present only once. CDR3 length: 14 amino acids. Germline CDR1 reads LGHDT; CDR2 reads YNNKEL (reference sequence). V lost 1 base and J lost 7; bases outside the gene matches: 0. The genes are TRBV3-1 (or the pseudogene TRBV3-2) and TRBJ1-6, with 8 nucleotides matching TRBD1. The clonotype originates from a man between 70 and 80 years old with acute or convalescent COVID-19. The sequenced sample consisted of peripheral blood. This CDR3 is CASSQGTGNSPLHF. CDR3 nucleotide sequence: TGTGCCAGCAGCCAAGGGACAGGGAATTCACCCCTCCACTTT.